This T cell receptor beta chain was found in a study of blood T cell repertoires in COVID-19. Study as a whole: COVID-19 samples, acute and convalescent, were from the United States, Italy and Spain. Nucleic acid was either cDNA or gDNA, and it came from T cells, B-cell-depleted T cells, or PBMCs.

V lost 4 bases and J 5 bases, leaving 12 bases between the germline ends. The CDR3 runs 14 residues. Germline CDR1 and CDR2: SGHRS and YFSETQ. This clone occurred a few times. In the authors' workflow: Amplified reference gene primers provided the basis for estimating nucleated cell counts. TCRdb keeps only in-frame clones here, not all; method: immunoSEQ multiplex PCR. The DNA was the basis for D and trimming; V, J and clone size are from that table. Of about 30,000 clones listed, 80% were seen once; the top ten hold roughly 31%. Material for sequencing was peripheral blood. The chain is built from TRBV5-1 and TRBJ2-2; the D gene is possibly TRBD1 (5 bases). This TCR derives from a man older than 75 with acute or convalescent COVID-19. The CDR3 region is CASSPLGATGELFF. CDR3 in DNA: TGCGCCAGCAGCCCCCTAGGGGCGACCGGGGAGCTGTTTTTT.